Shown below are 27 T cell receptor beta chains from a single sample sequenced in a study of healthy donors' naive CD4 and CD8 T cells. Each TCR library used about 500 ng of total RNA and a linear amplification protocol. Using its own MiXCR run on the reads, TCRdb lists one record per CDR3 protein. The sample holds around 200,000 distinct CDR3 sequences, 65% to 80% seen once. What was sequenced was naive CD4+ and CD8+ T cells sorted from blood, pooled from several donors. The receptors originated from a pool of human donors in good health; the sample pools cells from several healthy donors.

The V gene is TRBV29-1, the J gene TRBJ1-1; a possible D gene is TRBD1 (5 bases). The CDR3 has 11 residues. Germline V gives CDR1 SQVTM, CDR2 ANQGSEA. V lost 0 bases and J lost 9, with 8 bases in between. CDR3 amino acids: CSVEDSGKAFF. The DNA for the CDR3 is TGCAGCGTTGAAGATTCAGGGAAAGCTTTCTTT.

This clonotype was counted a few times. This sequence joins TRBV29-1 and TRBJ1-5; 9 bases are shared with TRBD1. The CDR3 spans 13 residues. In germline, CDR1 is SQVTM, CDR2 ANQGSEA. V lost 4 bases, J lost 4 bases, and 2 bases stayed unmatched. Here the CDR3 DNA reads TGCAGCGTTGTTGACAGGGGGAATCAGCCCCAGCATTTT. It translates to CSVVDRGNQPQHF.

In its sample, this clonotype was seen many times. This rearrangement joins TRBV29-1 to TRBJ1-1; D unresolved. Deletions cut 6 bases from V and 0 bases from J, with 11 bases between. The CDR3 runs to 13 residues. Germline loops: CDR1 SQVTM, CDR2 ANQGSEA. This chain's CDR3 is CSVGGRMNTEAFF. The CDR3 nucleotides read TGCAGCGTGGGAGGGCGGATGAACACTGAAGCTTTCTTT.

This chain connects TRBV29-1 to TRBJ1-1; weak D call: TRBD1 (6 bases). The germline CDR1 and CDR2 sequences are SQVTM and ANQGSEA. The CDR3 totals 14 residues. V was trimmed by 2 bases and J by 1 base, leaving 11 bases between them. The CDR3 loop is CSVERTGRNTEAFF. The CDR3 nucleotides are TGCAGCGTTGAACGAACAGGGAGGAACACTGAAGCTTTCTTT.

This clonotype has only a few counts. J is TRBJ2-5 and V is TRBV29-1; D remains unclear. Germline CDR1 is SQVTM and CDR2 is ANQGSEA. The CDR3 totals 11 residues. Trimming removed 4 bases at V and 2 bases at J, with 5 bases between. CDR3 amino acids: CSVAAQETQYF. Here the CDR3 DNA reads TGCAGCGTTGCCGCTCAAGAGACCCAGTACTTC.

The chain employs TRBV6-5 and TRBJ2-6; D uncertain. The CDR3 length is 15 residues. CDR1 is MNHEY and CDR2 is SVGAGI in the germline V gene. The ends were cut back, 6 bases at V and 0 bases at J, with 9 bases in the middle. For the CDR3, the DNA is TGTGCCAGCAGCCCATGGACCTCTGGGGCCAACGTCCTGACTTTC. This codes for CASSPWTSGANVLTF.

The V and J genes are TRBV13 and TRBJ2-7; D gene unclear. The germline gives CDR1 PRHDT, CDR2 FYEKMQ (reference sequence). The CDR3 contains 15 residues. Trimming removed 0 bases from V and 0 bases from J, with 9 bases in between. Here the CDR3 DNA reads TGTGCCAGCAGCTTAGGGACGGATCTCTCCTACGAGCAGTACTTC. This translates into CASSLGTDLSYEQYF.

As to this clonotype: The junction shows a germline mismatch at one end, possibly a read error. The chain employs TRBV6-5 and TRBJ1-1; TRBD1 agrees at 8 bases. CDR1 is MNHEY, CDR2 SVGAGI, per germline. This CDR3 is built from 15 residues. CDR3 DNA: TGTGTCAGCACCAAAGACAGGGGACCTAGCACTGAAGCTTTCTTT. This codes for CVSTKDRGPSTEAFF.

This sequence joins TRBV29-1 and TRBJ2-3, with 10 positions matching TRBD1. The ends lost 3 bases at V and 4 bases at J; junction bases unmatched: 10. The CDR3 is 16 residues long. Germline assignment: CDR1 SQVTM and CDR2 ANQGSEA. CDR3 DNA: TGCAGCGTTGACGTCCGGGACAGGGGAATTGCAGATACGCAGTATTTT. Protein sequence: CSVDVRDRGIADTQYF.

V is TRBV29-1 and J is TRBJ2-4; D gene ambiguous. V lost 4 bases to trimming and J lost 1 base, with 11 bases between them. This CDR3 region has 14 residues. CDR1 is SQVTM, CDR2 ANQGSEA, per germline. DNA of the CDR3: TGCAGCGTTGTAAGCACTGCGGCCAAAAACATTCAGTACTTC. Protein: CSVVSTAAKNIQYF.

The chain links TRBV4-3 to TRBJ1-1; D unresolved. The V and J ends lost 1 base and 5 bases respectively, with 14 bases between them. The length of the CDR3 is 15 residues. From germline, CDR1 is LGHNA and CDR2 YSLEER. In DNA form, the CDR3 reads TGCGCCAGCAGCCAAGGGAGCCGTGGGGAGACTGAAGCTTTCTTT. This encodes CASSQGSRGETEAFF.

The chain joins TRBV19 to TRBJ1-1; D gene uncertain. Trimming pared 9 bases from V and 0 bases from J, leaving 11 bases between. Germline loops: CDR1 LNHDA, CDR2 SQIVND (reference sequence). The CDR3 length is 13 residues. In nucleotides, the CDR3 is TGTGCCAGCCAGTTGGTTATGAACACTGAAGCTTTCTTT. This sequence encodes CASQLVMNTEAFF. Combining the CDR3 with reference TRBV19 and TRBJ1-1 gives the whole variable domain DGGITQSPKYLFRKEGQNVTLSCEQNLNHDAMYWYRQDPGQGLRLIYYSQIVNDFQKGDIAEGYSVSREKKESFPLTVTSAQKNPTAFYLCASQLVMNTEAFFGQGTRLTVV.

The table lists this clonotype with a count of one. One junction end does not reproduce the germline sequence, and a read error may be involved. The chain joins TRBV30 to TRBJ2-7, with TRBD1 matching over 9 bases. This CDR3 has 15 residues. Germline values: CDR1 GTSNPN, CDR2 SVGIG (reference sequence). DNA for the CDR3: TGTACCTGGAGTGTAGGGATACAGGGGGCGATCGAGCAGTACTTC. Protein product: CTWSVGIQGAIEQYF.

In its sample, this clonotype was seen once. The chain combines TRBV19 with TRBJ2-4, with 8 bases matching TRBD1. J was trimmed by 6 bases and V by 11 bases; bases with no gene match: 15. The CDR3 has 15 residues. CDR1 is LNHDA, CDR2 SQIVND, per germline (reference sequence). CDR3 loop: CAAGDLGTGGNIQYF. The DNA of the CDR3 is TGTGCCGCGGGTGACTTGGGGACAGGTGGAAACATTCAGTACTTC.

This clonotype was observed a handful of times. V usage is TRBV6-6 and J usage is TRBJ1-2; 12 bases match TRBD1. Germline CDR1 is MNHNY and CDR2 is SVGAGI (reference sequence). V lost 0 bases to trimming and J lost 7 bases; unmatched junction nucleotides: 3. The CDR3 sequence is 15 residues long. In nucleotides, the CDR3 is TGTGCCAGCAGTTACTCGGGACAGGGGGCCGGTGGCTACACCTTC. Its translation: CASSYSGQGAGGYTF.

This clonotype appeared a few times. This chain links TRBV5-4 with TRBJ2-1; possibly TRBD2 for D (5 bases). Germline V gene data show CDR1 as SGHNT and CDR2 as YYREEE (reference sequence). Trimming left V 4 bases short and J 5 bases short, with 13 bases between. The CDR3 is made up of 14 amino acids. The CDR3 nucleotides read TGTGCCAGCAGCCCGATGCGGGTGAACAATGAGCAGTTCTTC. Its protein product is CASSPMRVNNEQFF.

This clonotype was seen more than once but under ten times. V gene TRBV6-5 combines with J gene TRBJ1-2, with D possibly matching TRBD1 (5 bases). CDR1 and CDR2 (germline): MNHEY, SVGAGI. V dropped 5 bases and J dropped 8 bases, with 12 bases sitting between them. This CDR3 is built from 12 residues. CDR3 sequence: CASSQPREGYTF. CDR3 nucleotide sequence: TGTGCCAGCAGTCAACCCAGGGAAGGCTACACCTTC.

The DNA of the CDR3 is TGTGCCAGTAGTTCCATGACAGACATGAACACTGAAGCTTTCTTT. Amino acid sequence: CASSSMTDMNTEAFF. The chain carries TRBV19 and TRBJ1-1; D is possibly TRBD1 (5 bases). V was shortened by 5 bases and J by 0 bases, with 13 bases between the two germline ends. Per germline, CDR1 LNHDA and CDR2 SQIVND (reference sequence). The CDR3 totals 15 residues.

The chain combines TRBV19 with TRBJ2-3; 12 bases agree with TRBD1. The CDR3 totals 15 residues. V shed 5 bases and J 4 bases; nucleotides not matched to a gene: 4. Germline loops: CDR1 LNHDA, CDR2 SQIVND (reference sequence). The CDR3 DNA is TGTGCCAGTAGTGGGACAGGGGGCGGGTCAGATACGCAGTATTTT. It is translated as CASSGTGGGSDTQYF.

This clonotype came up once. The chain carries TRBV20-1 and TRBJ2-1; 11 nucleotides line up with TRBD2. V shed 6 bases and J 4 bases; nucleotides not matched to a gene: 5. From germline, CDR1 is DFQATT and CDR2 SNEGSKA (reference sequence). The CDR3 is 14 amino acids. For the CDR3, the DNA is TGCAGTGCCACCCGGACTAGCGGGTACAATGAGCAGTTCTTC. Its translation is CSATRTSGYNEQFF.

The V gene is TRBV29-1, the J gene TRBJ1-2; the D is unclear. V was cut by 4 bases and J by 7 bases, with 13 bases left in between. Germline V gene data show CDR1 as SQVTM and CDR2 as ANQGSEA. The CDR3 consists of 12 residues. The CDR3 reads CSVGDRAGGYTF. The CDR3 DNA follows: TGCAGCGTTGGGGATAGGGCGGGTGGCTACACCTTC. Together with reference TRBV29-1 and TRBJ1-2, the CDR3 gives the full variable domain: SAVISQKPSRDICQRGTSLTIQCQVDSQVTMMFWYRQQPGQSLTLIATANQGSEATYESGFVIDKFPISRPNLTFSTLTVSNMSPEDSSIYLCSVGDRAGGYTFGSGTRLTVV.

The chain joins TRBV11-2 to TRBJ2-3; D remains unclear. V was pared by 3 bases and J by 0 bases, with 10 bases between. Germline V gives CDR1 SGHAT, CDR2 FQNNGV. CDR3 length: 15 amino acids. The CDR3 spells CASSLSYTSTDTQYF. As DNA, the CDR3 is TGTGCCAGCAGCTTGAGCTATACTAGCACAGATACGCAGTATTTT.

Only one count was recorded for this clonotype. The chain links TRBV12-3 or TRBV12-4 to TRBJ2-7, with D perhaps matching TRBD1 (6 bases). The CDR3 contains 14 residues. V lost 5 bases and J 0 bases, leaving 11 bases between the germline ends. CDR3 nucleotide sequence: TGTGCCAGCAGTGCCGGGACACCCTCCTACGAGCAGTACTTC. Protein product: CASSAGTPSYEQYF.

The chain carries TRBV29-1 and TRBJ2-1; 9 bases fit TRBD2. This CDR3 contains 14 residues. Germline CDR1 SQVTM, CDR2 ANQGSEA. V lost 7 bases and J lost 0; bases outside the gene matches: 4. The CDR3 DNA is TGCAGCGGCCAAGCGGGGGGCTCCTACAATGAGCAGTTCTTC. As protein: CSGQAGGSYNEQFF.

The chain uses TRBV29-1 and TRBJ2-2; D uncertain. This CDR3 contains 14 residues. Trimming stripped 4 bases from V and 0 bases from J, with 9 bases between. Germline CDR1 and CDR2: SQVTM and ANQGSEA. CDR3 bases: TGCAGCGTTGGTGGACCGTCGAACACCGGGGAGCTGTTTTTT. It codes for CSVGGPSNTGELFF.

This chain joins TRBV7-8 and TRBJ2-3; D not resolved. Per germline, CDR1 SGHVS and CDR2 FQNEAQ. This CDR3 comprises 11 residues. Trimming stripped 5 bases from V and 6 bases from J, with 6 bases between. CDR3 sequence: CASSPLDTQYF. The DNA of the CDR3 is TGTGCCAGCAGCCCCCTGGATACGCAGTATTTT.

In this sample, this clonotype turned up once. This rearrangement joins TRBV27 to TRBJ1-5; D is unresolved. CDR3 length: 15 amino acids. Germline CDR1 and CDR2: MNHEY and SMNVEV (reference sequence). The V end was cut by 3 bases, the J end by 4 bases, with 13 bases between. This CDR3 is CASSFHPGTNQPQHF. The CDR3 region has the DNA TGTGCCAGCAGTTTCCACCCCGGTACTAATCAGCCCCAGCATTTT.